Presented here are 17 T cell receptor beta chains from one specimen sequenced in a study of Ad26.COV2.S vaccination and SARS-CoV-2 variants. Libraries were prepared by immunoSEQ multiplex PCR; TCRdb keeps only in-frame clonotypes and omits some of them. Of about 320,000 clones listed, 70% to 90% are singletons. Sample treatment: around 19 received Ad26.COV2.S at low or high dose, single or two shots; about 5 received placebo; per-sample allocation not given. Sampling was done on day 63 after the first vaccine or placebo injection. Material: peripheral blood, obtained in a trial of Ad26.COV2.S vaccine versus placebo. These receptors were collected from a person between 18 and 65 years old who received the Ad26.COV2.S COVID-19 vaccine or a placebo.

CDR3 nucleotides: TGTGCTAGTGGTTCAACACGAGGCGGGGCCAACGTCCTGACTTTC. This translates into CASGSTRGGANVLTF. The J gene is TRBJ2-6, the V gene TRBV12-5; D uncertain. The CDR3 sequence is 15 residues long. Germline-derived CDR1 and CDR2 are LGHNT and FRNRAP. V was shortened by 4 bases and J by 4 bases, with 11 bases between the two germline ends.

The rearrangement uses TRBV5-6 and TRBJ1-5; the D gene is possibly TRBD1 (5 bases). The V and J ends lost 1 base and 5 bases respectively, with 10 bases between them. The CDR3 is made up of 14 amino acids. Germline assignment: CDR1 SGHDT and CDR2 YYEEEE. Here the CDR3 DNA reads TGTGCCAGCAGCTTGACGGAGGGGTATCAGCCCCAGCATTTT. This gives the protein CASSLTEGYQPQHF.

The chain combines TRBV19 with TRBJ1-2; a possible D gene is TRBD1 (5 bases). Looked up from germline, CDR1 is LNHDA and CDR2 is SQIVND (reference sequence). V lost 3 bases and J lost 6, with 11 bases in between. The CDR3 spans 13 residues. The CDR3 nucleotides are TGTGCCAGTAGTATGGGGCAGGGAAATGGCTACACCTTC. Translating it yields CASSMGQGNGYTF. Combining the CDR3 with reference TRBV19 and TRBJ1-2 gives the whole variable domain DGGITQSPKYLFRKEGQNVTLSCEQNLNHDAMYWYRQDPGQGLRLIYYSQIVNDFQKGDIAEGYSVSREKKESFPLTVTSAQKNPTAFYLCASSMGQGNGYTFGSGTRLTVV.

This chain connects TRBV3-1 (or the pseudogene TRBV3-2) to TRBJ2-7; D is undetermined. The CDR3 runs 14 residues. The germline gives CDR1 LGHDT, CDR2 YNNKEL (reference sequence). V lost 2 bases, J lost 3 bases, and 11 bases lay in between. The CDR3 sequence: CASSQHGVNYEQYF. The CDR3 nucleotides are TGTGCCAGCAGCCAACATGGGGTGAACTACGAGCAGTACTTC.

A word on this clone: The same CDR3 is also encoded by other DNA sequences in this sample. CDR3 nucleotides: TGTGCCAGCTCACCACAGGGAAATCAGCCCCAGCATTTT. Encoded protein: CASSPQGNQPQHF. The genes are TRBV18 and TRBJ1-5; D is ambiguous. Germline CDR1 reads KGHSH; CDR2 reads LQKENI. The CDR3 loop spans 13 amino acids. Trimming cost V 1 base and J 4 bases, with 5 bases left between them.

This clone is a singleton in its sample. This chain uses TRBV2 with TRBJ1-6; 8 bases agree with TRBD1. Germline-derived CDR1 and CDR2 are SNHLY and FYNNEI. Trimming took 4 bases from V and 9 from J; bases not matched to a gene: 8. The CDR3 consists of 15 residues. The CDR3 loop is CASSADRGYGSPLHF. The DNA for the CDR3 is TGTGCCAGCAGTGCAGACAGGGGCTACGGTTCACCCCTCCACTTT.

The rearrangement uses TRBV10-3 and TRBJ2-3, with D uncertain. V shed 0 bases and J shed 5 bases, with 0 bases lying between them. The CDR3 contains 11 residues. From germline, CDR1 is ENHRY and CDR2 SYGVKD. The CDR3 loop reads CAISESDTQYF. CDR3 DNA: TGTGCCATCAGTGAGTCAGATACGCAGTATTTT.

The count of this clone is one. The genes are TRBV5-1 and TRBJ2-5; D may be TRBD2 (7 bases). From germline, CDR1 is SGHRS and CDR2 YFSETQ. This CDR3 is built from 16 residues. The V gene lost 4 bases and the J gene lost 1 base, with 17 bases spanning the gap. The CDR3 DNA sequence: TGCGCCAGCAGCCAATTCGACCGGGGGGCCCAAGAGACCCAGTACTTC. Protein: CASSQFDRGAQETQYF.

The V call is TRBV7-5, the J call TRBJ2-4; TRBD1, the D gene given by the table, was not confirmed from the DNA. TRBV7-5 is recorded as a pseudogene. The CDR3 has 20 residues. The CDR3 reads CVRSFTGTGGFRKAKNIQYF. The CDR3 DNA follows: TGTGTCAGAAGCTTTACCGGGACAGGGGGATTTCGTAAGGCCAAAAACATTCAGTACTTC.

This sequence joins TRBV5-1 and TRBJ1-2, with D perhaps matching TRBD1 (6 bases). CDR1 SGHRS and CDR2 YFSETQ come from the germline V gene. The length of the CDR3 is 15 residues. The V end lost 0 bases, the J end lost 0 bases, and 9 bases lay between the germline ends. As DNA, the CDR3 is TGCGCCAGCAGCTTGGGCAGGGGTTCTAACTATGGCTACACCTTC. Translated, it gives CASSLGRGSNYGYTF.

CDR3 nucleotides: TGTGCCAGCAGCGTAGAAGGGCAGGGTGGCGGCTACACCTTC. Protein: CASSVEGQGGGYTF. The chain combines TRBV9 with TRBJ1-2; D is perhaps TRBD1 (5 bases). This CDR3 is built from 14 residues. V shed 0 bases and J shed 8 bases, with 14 bases lying between them. Germline CDR1 reads SGDLS; CDR2 reads YYNGEE.

The chain joins TRBV18 to TRBJ1-4; D might be TRBD1 (5 bases). The CDR3 is 15 amino acids. Trimming stripped 5 bases from V and 5 bases from J, with 15 bases between. The germline gives CDR1 KGHSH, CDR2 LQKENI. CDR3 sequence reads: CASSWDFKPNEKLFF. The CDR3 DNA reads as TGTGCCAGCTCATGGGACTTCAAACCCAATGAAAAACTGTTTTTT.

In this sample, this clone turned up once. The J gene is TRBJ1-2, the V gene TRBV9; no clear D gene. The CDR3 has 13 residues. Germline lookup yields CDR1 SGDLS and CDR2 YYNGEE. V was shortened by 0 bases and J by 5 bases, with 8 bases between the two germline ends. The CDR3 is CASSVGQAYGYTF. Here the CDR3 DNA reads TGTGCCAGCAGCGTAGGGCAGGCGTATGGCTACACCTTC.

The chain is built from TRBV28 and TRBJ1-2, with D tentatively TRBD1 (6 bases). This CDR3 is built from 14 residues. Germline V gene sequence: CDR1 MDHEN, CDR2 SYDVKM. Between the trimmed V and J ends, which lost 3 bases and 8 bases, there was a span of 16 bases. In DNA, the CDR3 is TGTGCCAGCAGTTTTGACAGGAGGATAGGGGGCTACACCTTC. This sequence encodes CASSFDRRIGGYTF.

J is TRBJ2-7 and V is TRBV3-1 (or the pseudogene TRBV3-2), with 10 bases that match TRBD1. Germline values: CDR1 LGHDT, CDR2 YNNKEL (reference sequence). V gave up 4 bases and J gave up 2 bases; unmatched junction bases: 5. The CDR3 spans 15 residues. The CDR3 sequence is CASSLSGTGAYEQYF. The CDR3, as DNA: TGTGCCAGCAGCCTAAGCGGGACAGGGGCCTACGAGCAGTACTTC.

There are a few counts of this clone. The chain uses TRBV29-1 and TRBJ1-3; D gene ambiguous. The CDR3 totals 12 residues. Germline assignment: CDR1 SQVTM and CDR2 ANQGSEA. The germline V and J ends were trimmed by 4 bases and 9 bases, with 13 bases remaining between them. The CDR3 DNA follows: TGCAGCGTTGCGGAAGGGAGAAGCACCATATATTTT. Its translation is CSVAEGRSTIYF.

The chain links TRBV7-9 to TRBJ2-6; the match to TRBD1 covers 7 bases. J gave up 2 bases and V 1 base, and 8 bases lay outside the gene matches. The germline V gene encodes CDR1 SEHNR and CDR2 FQNEAQ (reference sequence). CDR3 size: 18 residues. The chain's CDR3 is CASSLGVGGWAGANVLTF. As DNA, the CDR3 is TGTGCCAGCAGCTTAGGGGTAGGGGGCTGGGCTGGGGCCAACGTCCTGACTTTC.